The rows below give T cell receptor beta chains drawn from one sample of a study of blood T cell repertoires in COVID-19. Method: immunoSEQ multiplex PCR; TCRdb's copy keeps in-frame clones and lacks some. The table records 200,000 to 250,000 clones, roughly 85% of them present only once. The specimen was peripheral blood. The receptors originated from a woman aged 18-30 years who had recovered from COVID-19. CDR3s include the opening cysteine and the closing phenylalanine or tryptophan. A D gene is named only where the DNA matches it firmly. Only some rows state a clone size, as once, few, many or a class for expanded clones.

TRBD2	.	TRBV4-3	TRBJ2-3	CASSQAELAGFTDTQYF	TGCGCCAGCAGCCAAGCCGAACTAGCGGGTTTCACAGATACGCAGTATTTT
.	.	TRBV4-3	TRBJ2-2	CASSQERAGELFF	TGCGCCAGCAGCCAGGAGAGAGCCGGGGAGCTGTTTTTT
TRBD2	.	TRBV9	TRBJ2-3	CASSVVSSGKVTDTQYF	TGTGCCAGCAGCGTAGTGTCTAGCGGGAAGGTGACAGATACGCAGTATTTT
.	.	TRBV29-1	TRBJ1-1	CSVEDLLTGTEAFF	TGCAGCGTTGAAGACCTCCTAACAGGAACTGAAGCTTTCTTT
.	.	TRBV10-2	TRBJ2-1	CASSFPGDYNEQFF	TGCGCCAGCAGTTTCCCAGGGGACTACAATGAGCAGTTCTTC
.	.	TRBV7-2	TRBJ1-5	CASSLGDRLPQHF	TGTGCCAGCAGCTTAGGTGACAGATTGCCCCAGCATTTT
TRBD1	.	TRBV30	TRBJ2-7	CAYRDRPYEQYF	TGTGCCTACAGGGACAGACCCTACGAGCAGTACTTC
.	few	TRBV4-1	TRBJ2-6	CASSLLDLRRSGANVLTF	TGCGCCAGCAGCCTTCTAGACCTCAGGAGGTCTGGGGCCAACGTCCTGACTTTC
TRBD2	.	TRBV6-2/TRBV6-3	TRBJ2-5	CASSYAGERTQYF	TGTGCCAGCAGTTACGCGGGAGAGCGGACCCAGTACTTC
.	.	TRBV30	TRBJ1-1	CAWTEAVEAFF	TGTGCCTGGACTGAGGCAGTTGAAGCTTTCTTT
.	few	TRBV27	TRBJ1-2	CASSLWGHSYGYTF	TGTGCCAGCAGTTTATGGGGACACTCCTATGGCTACACCTTC
.	few	TRBV12-3/TRBV12-4	TRBJ2-3	CASSLSSTDTQYF	TGTGCCAGCAGTTTATCTAGCACAGATACGCAGTATTTT